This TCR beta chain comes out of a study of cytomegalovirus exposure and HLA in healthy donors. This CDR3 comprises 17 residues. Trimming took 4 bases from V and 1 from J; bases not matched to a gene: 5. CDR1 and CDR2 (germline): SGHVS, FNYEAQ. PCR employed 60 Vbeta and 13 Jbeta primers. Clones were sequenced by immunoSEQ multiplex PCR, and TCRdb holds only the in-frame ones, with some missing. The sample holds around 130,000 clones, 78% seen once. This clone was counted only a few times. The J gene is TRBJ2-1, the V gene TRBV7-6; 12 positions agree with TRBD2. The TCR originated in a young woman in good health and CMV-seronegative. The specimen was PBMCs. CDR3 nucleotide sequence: TGTGCCAGCAGCTCCTGGACTAGCGGGATATCCTACAATGAGCAGTTCTTC. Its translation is CASSSWTSGISYNEQFF.